The 29 T cell receptor beta chains below come from one sample, sequenced in a study of OX40 agonist ivuxolimab in advanced cancers. Library preparation employed the immunoSEQ multiplex PCR assay. Imported from immuneACCESS, the table was reduced by TCRdb to in-frame sequences with V and J called. These copies leave out some clones; in studies compared against another copy, an unresolved V gene accounts for under half, and the cause of the remainder is not known. Within this sample are 80,000 or so clones, with approximately 87% of them counted one time only. The ten largest clones represent approximately 7% of the sample. Sample: CD4+ or CD8+ T cells sorted from blood, taken in a trial of the OX40 agonist ivuxolimab. All receptors come from an adult with an advanced solid tumor such as melanoma, head and neck, liver or kidney cancer.

There are a few counts of this clone. This chain uses TRBV29-1 with TRBJ1-2; unclear D gene. The CDR3 contains 10 residues. V was shortened by 4 bases and J by 2 bases, with 2 bases between the two germline ends. CDR1 SQVTM and CDR2 ANQGSEA come from the germline V gene. CDR3 sequence (DNA): TGCAGCGTTGCCAACTATGGCTACACCTTC. Translating it yields CSVANYGYTF.

In its sample, this clone was seen a few times. The chain joins TRBV4-3 to TRBJ2-7, with a tentative D call TRBD1 (7 bases). The germline V gene encodes CDR1 LGHNA and CDR2 YSLEER. This CDR3 spans 14 amino acids. Trimming pared 4 bases from V and 5 bases from J, leaving 15 bases between. CDR3 nucleotide sequence: TGCGCCAGCAGCCCGGGGGCAGGGGGAAACGAGCAGTACTTC. Translated: CASSPGAGGNEQYF.

This clone was seen a single time. The V and J genes are TRBV7-6 and TRBJ2-2, with 10 bases identical to TRBD1. Per germline, CDR1 SGHVS and CDR2 FNYEAQ. V trimming: 3 bases; J trimming: 7 bases; junction bases outside the gene matches: 5. The CDR3 consists of 15 residues. CDR3 sequence (DNA): TGTGCCAGCAGCTTTGCCGGGACAGGGGTCGGGGAGCTGTTTTTT. This sequence encodes CASSFAGTGVGELFF.

The chain couples TRBV4-2 to TRBJ1-1, with unresolved D. This CDR3 is built from 13 residues. The V gene lost 1 base and the J gene lost 6 bases, with 9 bases spanning the gap. Germline CDR1 is LGHNA and CDR2 is YNFKEQ. CDR3 sequence reads: CASSQVEGAEAFF. CDR3 nucleotide sequence: TGTGCCAGCAGCCAAGTCGAAGGAGCTGAAGCTTTCTTT.

This rearrangement joins TRBV30 to TRBJ1-3, with unresolved D. Germline V lookup: CDR1 GTSNPN, CDR2 SVGIG (reference sequence). V lost 2 bases and J lost 4, with 3 bases in between. The CDR3 extends over 11 amino acids. The CDR3 coding sequence is TGTGCCTGGAGTAAAGGAAACACCATATATTTT. Translation gives CAWSKGNTIYF. The full variable domain, in which reference TRBV30 and TRBJ1-3 provide the parts outside the CDR3, is SQTIHQWPATLVQPVGSPLSLECTVEGTSNPNLYWYRQAAGRGLQLLFYSVGIGQISSEVPQNLSASRPQDRQFILSSKKLLLSDSGFYLCAWSKGNTIYFGEGSWLTVV.

The gene calls are TRBV30 and TRBJ2-3, with D possibly TRBD1 on 6 matching bases. The V gene lost 2 bases and the J gene lost 6 bases, with 9 bases spanning the gap. Per the germline V gene, CDR1 is GTSNPN and CDR2 is SVGIG (reference sequence). This CDR3 is built from 12 residues. The CDR3 DNA reads TGTGCCTGGAGTACAGGGACCGATACGCAGTATTTT. Translated: CAWSTGTDTQYF.

The rearrangement uses TRBV2 and TRBJ2-5; no firm D call. The germline V and J ends were trimmed by 10 bases and 1 base, with 10 bases remaining between them. CDR3 size: 12 residues. The germline CDR1 and CDR2 sequences are SNHLY and FYNNEI. This chain's CDR3 is CATRGGQETQYF. DNA of the CDR3: TGTGCCACCCGCGGCGGCCAAGAGACCCAGTACTTC.

This clone has ten or more counts. This chain connects TRBV2 to TRBJ1-5; a weak D match, TRBD1 (6 bases). Per germline, CDR1 SNHLY and CDR2 FYNNEI. The CDR3 totals 13 residues. V was pared by 8 bases and J by 7 bases, with 15 bases between. The CDR3 here is CASSLWGHQPQHF. CDR3 in DNA: TGTGCCAGCTCGCTTTGGGGGCACCAGCCCCAGCATTTT.

V is TRBV7-8 and J is TRBJ2-5; TRBD1 matches 8 bases. This CDR3 comprises 15 residues. Germline lookup yields CDR1 SGHVS and CDR2 FQNEAQ. The J segment lost 4 bases and the V segment lost 2 bases, leaving 6 bases of the junction unmatched. The CDR3 here is CASSLQGAGGETQYF. The CDR3 DNA is TGTGCCAGCAGCTTACAGGGGGCTGGGGGAGAGACCCAGTACTTC.

The rearrangement links TRBV9 to TRBJ2-5, with 9 bases that match TRBD1. CDR3 length: 16 amino acids. CDR1 is SGDLS, CDR2 YYNGEE, per germline. Trimming removed 0 bases from V and 4 bases from J; junction bases left unmatched: 7. The CDR3 spells CASSVVGTGIGETQYF. The CDR3 bases are TGTGCCAGCAGCGTAGTAGGGACAGGGATAGGAGAGACCCAGTACTTC.

The chain has TRBV19 and TRBJ1-6; the D is unclear. The germline V and J ends were trimmed by 4 bases and 3 bases, with 7 bases remaining between them. The length of the CDR3 is 14 residues. Germline V gives CDR1 LNHDA, CDR2 SQIVND (reference sequence). The CDR3 coding sequence is TGTGCCAGTAGTAGGGGTGACTATAATTCACCCCTCCACTTT. It codes for CASSRGDYNSPLHF.

V is TRBV2 and J is TRBJ2-5, with D perhaps being TRBD1 or TRBD2 (6 bases each). This CDR3 is 14 amino acids long. Trimming took off 7 bases at V and 4 bases at J, with 16 bases between the two ends. Germline-derived CDR1 and CDR2 are SNHLY and FYNNEI. The CDR3 DNA is TGTGCCAGCAAGTCTCAGGGGCGGGGAGAGACCCAGTACTTC. Translated, it gives CASKSQGRGETQYF.

This clone was picked up one time. This chain joins TRBV28 and TRBJ2-5; TRBD1 or TRBD2 may be the D gene (7 bases each). Trimming removed 5 bases from V and 4 bases from J, with 17 bases in between. This CDR3 spans 15 amino acids. Looked up from germline, CDR1 is MDHEN and CDR2 is SYDVKM. The CDR3 sequence is CASSTPGGGAETQYF. In DNA form, the CDR3 reads TGTGCCAGCAGTACGCCAGGGGGAGGGGCAGAGACCCAGTACTTC.

The chain carries TRBV14 and TRBJ2-5; 11 bases match TRBD2. The J call may be mistaken, given a closer DNA end match to TRBJ2-7. Germline loops: CDR1 SGHDN, CDR2 FVKESK. The CDR3 sequence is 16 residues long. This CDR3 is CASSTSLAGAIYEQYF. CDR3 DNA sequence: TGTGCCAGCAGCACCTCACTAGCGGGAGCTATCTACGAGCAGTACTTC.

The chain joins TRBV19 to TRBJ2-1, with D perhaps TRBD1 (6 bases). The V and J ends lost 5 bases and 5 bases respectively, with 16 bases between them. This CDR3 spans 15 amino acids. Per germline, CDR1 LNHDA and CDR2 SQIVND (reference sequence). The DNA for the CDR3 is TGTGCCAGTAGTCCGGCGCCAGGGGTAGACAATGAGCAGTTCTTC. Translated: CASSPAPGVDNEQFF.

V is TRBV7-9 and J is TRBJ2-1, with 14 bases fitting TRBD2. The V segment lost 6 bases and the J segment 0 bases; nucleotides outside the gene matches: 1. In germline, CDR1 is SEHNR, CDR2 FQNEAQ (reference sequence). The CDR3 sequence is 16 residues long. The DNA for the CDR3 is TGTGCCAGCAGGGGACTAGCGGGGGCCTCCTACAATGAGCAGTTCTTC. It is translated as CASRGLAGASYNEQFF.

This clone was observed a single time. The chain employs TRBV5-1 and TRBJ2-5; 13 bases match TRBD2. V was clipped by 5 bases and J by 4 bases; unmatched bases: 8. The CDR3 runs 16 residues. Germline assignment: CDR1 SGHRS and CDR2 YFSETQ. DNA for the CDR3: TGCGCCAGCAGTTCAGGACTAGCGGGAGTGGCAGAGACCCAGTACTTC. Residues: CASSSGLAGVAETQYF.

The chain employs TRBV11-3 and TRBJ2-3; 13 bases align to TRBD2. Trimming at V came to 5 bases and at J to 3 bases, leaving 5 bases not matched to a gene. The CDR3 covers 16 residues. Per germline, CDR1 SGHNT and CDR2 YENEEA. This chain's CDR3 is CASSTTTSGGTDTQYF. The CDR3 bases are TGTGCCAGCAGCACAACGACTAGCGGGGGGACAGATACGCAGTATTTT.

The V gene is TRBV7-2, the J gene TRBJ1-4; D is uncertain. This CDR3 spans 14 amino acids. Trimming removed 2 bases from V and 4 bases from J, with 8 bases in between. Germline CDR1 and CDR2: SGHTA and FQGNSA. The CDR3: CASSLRAFNEKLFF. The CDR3 nucleotides are TGTGCCAGCAGCTTACGTGCCTTTAATGAAAAACTGTTTTTT.

The chain joins TRBV7-2 to TRBJ1-1; the D gene is possibly TRBD1 (5 bases). This CDR3 region has 14 residues. In germline, CDR1 is SGHTA, CDR2 FQGNSA. V was pared by 7 bases and J by 4 bases, with 16 bases between. The CDR3: CASTYQGEVTEAFF. The CDR3 DNA reads TGTGCCAGCACCTACCAGGGAGAAGTCACTGAAGCTTTCTTT.

This clone was seen a single time. The rearrangement uses TRBV30 and TRBJ2-3; unclear D gene. The V gene's germline CDR1 is GTSNPN and CDR2 SVGIG (reference sequence). V lost 5 bases and J 4 bases, leaving 10 bases between the germline ends. The CDR3 is made up of 12 amino acids. The CDR3 DNA reads as TGTGCCTGGGGCGTAGCCTCAGATACGCAGTATTTT. Encoded protein: CAWGVASDTQYF.

This clone was found once. The rearrangement uses TRBV7-9 and TRBJ1-2, with D possibly being TRBD1 (5 bases). This CDR3 has 14 residues. V was trimmed by 2 bases and J by 5 bases, leaving 12 bases between them. Per germline, CDR1 SEHNR and CDR2 FQNEAQ (reference sequence). The CDR3 nucleotides read TGTGCCAGCAGCTTACCGGGACGGCAGTATGGCTACACCTTC. Residues: CASSLPGRQYGYTF.

This rearrangement joins TRBV5-1 to TRBJ2-3; TRBD2 matches at 10 bases. Germline trimming cut 0 bases from V and 4 bases from J; bases unmatched to any gene: 5. The CDR3 length is 16 residues. The germline gives CDR1 SGHRS, CDR2 YFSETQ. The DNA of the CDR3 is TGCGCCAGCAGCTTGGGTCTAGCGGGAGACCCAGATACGCAGTATTTT. As protein: CASSLGLAGDPDTQYF.

This sequence joins TRBV28 and TRBJ2-2, with TRBD2 identical over 7 bases. Germline assignment: CDR1 MDHEN and CDR2 SYDVKM. The CDR3 has 15 residues. After removal of 3 bases from V and 1 base from J, the junction contained 2 bases not matched to a gene. The CDR3 sequence is CASSLVAGNTGELFF. The CDR3 DNA sequence: TGTGCCAGCAGTTTGGTAGCGGGGAACACCGGGGAGCTGTTTTTT. Combining the CDR3 with reference TRBV28 and TRBJ2-2 gives the whole variable domain DVKVTQSSRYLVKRTGEKVFLECVQDMDHENMFWYRQDPGLGLRLIYFSYDVKMKEKGDIPEGYSVSREKKERFSLILESASTNQTSMYLCASSLVAGNTGELFFGEGSRLTVL.

A single count supports this clone. The genes are TRBV5-6 and TRBJ1-3; no clear D. The V end lost 0 bases, the J end lost 0 bases, and 7 bases lay between the germline ends. CDR3 length: 15 residues. Per the germline V gene, CDR1 is SGHDT and CDR2 is YYEEEE. The CDR3 spells CASSLAHLSGNTIYF. The CDR3, as DNA: TGTGCCAGCAGCTTGGCCCATCTCTCTGGAAACACCATATATTTT.

This clone was observed a few times. The chain links TRBV5-1 to TRBJ1-6; tentatively, D is TRBD1 (5 bases). Trimming removed 2 bases from V and 9 bases from J, with 12 bases in between. Germline CDR1 SGHRS, CDR2 YFSETQ. This CDR3 region has 14 residues. In DNA form, the CDR3 reads TGCGCCAGCAGCTTTGGGACGCCTTCTTCACCCCTCCACTTT. Protein: CASSFGTPSSPLHF.

The rearrangement uses TRBV5-4 and TRBJ2-3; D might be TRBD2 (6 bases). CDR3 size: 16 residues. Trimming took 4 bases from V and 0 from J, leaving 15 bases between them. Germline CDR1 SGHNT, CDR2 YYREEE (reference sequence). The DNA of the CDR3 is TGTGCCAGCAGCCGGGTTAGCGGAACTAGCACAGATACGCAGTATTTT. Amino acids: CASSRVSGTSTDTQYF.

J is TRBJ2-3 and V is TRBV5-1, with D perhaps matching TRBD1 (6 bases). CDR3 size: 14 residues. V was trimmed by 2 bases and J by 3 bases, leaving 10 bases between them. Per the germline V gene, CDR1 is SGHRS and CDR2 is YFSETQ. CDR3 coding DNA: TGCGCCAGCAGCTTACCAGGGGAAACAGATACGCAGTATTTT. It codes for CASSLPGETDTQYF.

The genes are TRBV5-1 and TRBJ2-5; unclear D gene. The CDR3 runs 14 residues. Germline loops: CDR1 SGHRS, CDR2 YFSETQ. V was pared by 4 bases and J by 5 bases, with 15 bases between. DNA of the CDR3: TGCGCCAGCAGCGGTGGGATGCGGAAGGAGACCCAGTACTTC. Translation: CASSGGMRKETQYF.